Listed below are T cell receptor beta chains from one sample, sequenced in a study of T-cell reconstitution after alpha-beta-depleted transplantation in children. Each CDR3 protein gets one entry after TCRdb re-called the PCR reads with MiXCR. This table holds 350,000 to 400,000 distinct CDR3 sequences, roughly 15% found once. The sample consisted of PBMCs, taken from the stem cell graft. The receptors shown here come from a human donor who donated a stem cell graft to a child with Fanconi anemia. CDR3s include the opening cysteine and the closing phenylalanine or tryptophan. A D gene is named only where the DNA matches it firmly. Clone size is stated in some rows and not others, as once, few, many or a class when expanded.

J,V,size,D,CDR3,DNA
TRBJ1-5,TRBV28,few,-,CASTLGRGRNQPQHF,TGTGCCAGCACCCTGGGAAGGGGCCGCAATCAGCCCCAGCATTTT
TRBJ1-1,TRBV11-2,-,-,CASSLSGINTEAFF,TGTGCCAGCAGCTTATCAGGGATTAACACTGAAGCTTTCTTT
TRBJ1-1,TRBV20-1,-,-,CSARVGGGTEAFF,TGCAGTGCTAGGGTAGGGGGTGGCACTGAAGCTTTCTTT
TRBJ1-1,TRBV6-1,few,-,CASSHERLNTEAFF,TGTGCCAGCAGCCACGAGCGTTTGAACACTGAAGCTTTCTTT
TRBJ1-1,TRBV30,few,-,CAWSRQGNTEAFF,TGTGCCTGGAGTAGGCAGGGGAACACTGAAGCTTTCTTT
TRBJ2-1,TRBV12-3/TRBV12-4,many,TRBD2,CASSPGLGRGSYNEQFF,TGTGCCAGCAGCCCGGGACTAGGACGTGGGTCCTACAATGAGCAGTTCTTC
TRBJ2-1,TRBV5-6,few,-,CASGIVGPSNEQFF,TGTGCCAGCGGCATCGTGGGGCCCAGCAATGAGCAGTTCTTC
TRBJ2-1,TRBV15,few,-,CATSFGGSSYNEQFF,TGTGCCACCAGCTTCGGGGGATCCTCCTACAATGAGCAGTTCTTC
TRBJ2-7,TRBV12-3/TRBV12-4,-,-,CASSLGAPGRTSYEQYF,TGTGCCAGCAGTTTAGGGGCCCCGGGACGGACTTCTTACGAGCAGTACTTC
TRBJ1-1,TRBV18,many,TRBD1,CASSPTGMGTEAFF,TGTGCCAGCTCACCGACAGGGATGGGGACTGAAGCTTTCTTT
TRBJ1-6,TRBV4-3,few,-,CASSQVVGSYNSPLHF,TGCGCCAGCAGCCAAGTGGTGGGGTCCTATAATTCACCCCTCCACTTT
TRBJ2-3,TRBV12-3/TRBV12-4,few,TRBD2,CASSFVAGSTDTQYF,TGTGCCAGCAGTTTCGTAGCGGGGAGCACAGATACGCAGTATTTT
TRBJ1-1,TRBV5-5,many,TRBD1,CASSRDLQGRSTEAFF,TGTGCCAGCAGCAGGGATTTACAGGGGCGGAGTACTGAAGCTTTCTTT
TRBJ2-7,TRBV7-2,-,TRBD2,CASSFSGRASYEQYF,TGTGCCAGCAGCTTTAGCGGGAGGGCCTCCTACGAGCAGTACTTC
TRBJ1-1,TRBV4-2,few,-,CASSQEGRGRRRLGTEAFF,TGTGCCAGCAGCCAAGAAGGACGGGGGCGGCGGAGGTTGGGCACTGAAGCTTTCTTT
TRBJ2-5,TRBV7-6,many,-,CASSLAGIRETQYF,TGTGCCAGCAGCTTAGCGGGTATTAGGGAGACCCAGTACTTC
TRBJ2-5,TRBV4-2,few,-,CASSAYEETQYF,TGTGCCAGCAGCGCCTACGAAGAGACCCAGTACTTC
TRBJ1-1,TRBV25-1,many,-,CASSSLLEAFF,TGTGCCAGCAGTTCTCTCCTTGAAGCTTTCTTT
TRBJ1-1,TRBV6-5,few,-,CASSYSGESTEAFF,TGTGCCAGCAGTTACTCGGGGGAAAGCACTGAAGCTTTCTTT
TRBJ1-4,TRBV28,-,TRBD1,CASSQPGQGNEKLFF,TGTGCCAGCAGTCAACCGGGACAGGGTAATGAAAAACTGTTTTTT
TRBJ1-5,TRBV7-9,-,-,CASSSPRDGNQPQHF,TGTGCCAGCAGCTCCCCCCGGGACGGCAATCAGCCCCAGCATTTT
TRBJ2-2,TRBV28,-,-,CASSLVTELPGELFF,TGTGCCAGCAGTTTGGTAACAGAACTCCCCGGGGAGCTGTTTTTT
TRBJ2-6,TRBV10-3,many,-,CATEPIGANVLTF,TGTGCCACCGAACCGATAGGGGCCAACGTCCTGACTTTC
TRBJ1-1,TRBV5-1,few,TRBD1,CASSWGQGTNTEAFF,TGCGCCAGCAGCTGGGGACAGGGAACGAACACTGAAGCTTTCTTT
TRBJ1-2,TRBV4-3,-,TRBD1,CASSPQGRFHGYTF,TGCGCCAGCAGCCCACAGGGGCGGTTCCATGGCTACACCTTC
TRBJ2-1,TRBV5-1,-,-,CASSLEPGSDKEQFF,TGCGCCAGCAGCTTGGAGCCGGGGTCGGATAAGGAGCAGTTCTTC
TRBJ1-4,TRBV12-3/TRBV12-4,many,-,CASSPQGFREKLFF,TGTGCCAGCAGTCCACAGGGTTTTCGCGAAAAACTGTTTTTT
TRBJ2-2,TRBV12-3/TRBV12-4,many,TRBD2,CASDSGTTTGELFF,TGTGCCAGCGATTCCGGGACTACAACCGGGGAGCTGTTTTTT
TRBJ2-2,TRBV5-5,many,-,CASSLDPTLSGELFF,TGTGCCAGCAGCTTGGACCCGACCTTGTCCGGGGAGCTGTTTTTT
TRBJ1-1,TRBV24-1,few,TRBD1,CATSDPRGESRAFF,TGTGCCACCAGTGATCCCAGGGGGGAGTCTCGAGCTTTCTTT
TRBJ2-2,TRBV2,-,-,CASIPGPGELFF,TGTGCCAGCATCCCAGGGCCCGGGGAGCTGTTTTTT
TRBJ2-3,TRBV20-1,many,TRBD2,CSALQAGTTDTQYF,TGCAGTGCTCTTCAAGCGGGGACCACAGATACGCAGTATTTT
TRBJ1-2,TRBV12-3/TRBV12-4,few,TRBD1,CASSPEGQVGSGYTF,TGTGCCAGCAGTCCTGAGGGACAGGTCGGGAGCGGCTACACCTTC